This TCR beta chain emerged from a study of response to subunit inactivated influenza vaccine. TCRdb called the RT-PCR reads again in MiXCR, with one record for every CDR3 protein. The data contain about 570,000 distinct CDR3 sequences, approximately 10% of them singletons. This clonotype was recorded a few times. Separately, the same data were catalogued under a study of T cells expressing NK-cell markers. This second study says: Synthesis of TCR beta cDNA relied on 5'RACE template switching carrying UMIs. Within the sequenced cohort of eight donors, seven exhibited HCMV seropositivity and one was seronegative.

This TCR came from a man aged 45-60 years who received an inactivated influenza vaccine. Source: PBMCs from blood, taken on the day of vaccination.

DNA for the CDR3: TGTGCCAGCAGTTTGTGGGGGGAAAGGAGGAATGAGCAGTTCTTC. This gives the protein CASSLWGERRNEQFF. The rearrangement uses TRBV12-3 or TRBV12-4 and TRBJ2-1; D may be TRBD2 (6 bases). The CDR3 runs 15 residues. The V and J ends lost 3 bases and 7 bases respectively, with 16 bases between them.